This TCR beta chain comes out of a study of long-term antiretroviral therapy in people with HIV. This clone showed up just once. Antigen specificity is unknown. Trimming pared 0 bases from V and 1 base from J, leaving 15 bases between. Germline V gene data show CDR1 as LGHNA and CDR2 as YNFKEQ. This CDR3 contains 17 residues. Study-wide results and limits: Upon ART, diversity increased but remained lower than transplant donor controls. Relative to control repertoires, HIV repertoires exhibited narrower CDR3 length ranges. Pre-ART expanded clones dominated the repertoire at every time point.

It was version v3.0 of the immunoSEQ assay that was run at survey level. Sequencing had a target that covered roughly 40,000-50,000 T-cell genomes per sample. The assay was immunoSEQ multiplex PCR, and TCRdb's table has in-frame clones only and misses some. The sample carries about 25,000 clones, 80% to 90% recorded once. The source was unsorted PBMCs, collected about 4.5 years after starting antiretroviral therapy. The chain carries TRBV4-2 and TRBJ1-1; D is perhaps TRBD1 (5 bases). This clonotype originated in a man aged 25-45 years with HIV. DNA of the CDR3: TGTGCCAGCAGCCAAGAACCGGGCTTGGGGCAGAACACTGAAGCTTTCTTT. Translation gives CASSQEPGLGQNTEAFF.